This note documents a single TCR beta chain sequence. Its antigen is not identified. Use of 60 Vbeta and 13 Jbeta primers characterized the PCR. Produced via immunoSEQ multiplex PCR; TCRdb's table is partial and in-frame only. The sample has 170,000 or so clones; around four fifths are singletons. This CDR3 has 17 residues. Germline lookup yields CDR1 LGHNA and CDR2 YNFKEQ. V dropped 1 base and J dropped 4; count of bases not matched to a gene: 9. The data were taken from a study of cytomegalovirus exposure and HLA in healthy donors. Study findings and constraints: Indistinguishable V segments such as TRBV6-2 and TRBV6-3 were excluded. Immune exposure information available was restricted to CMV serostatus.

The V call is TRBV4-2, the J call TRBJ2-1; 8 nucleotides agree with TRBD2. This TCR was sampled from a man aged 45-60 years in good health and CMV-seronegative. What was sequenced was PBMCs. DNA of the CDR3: TGTGCCAGCAGCCAAGGCTCCTCAAGCGGGAGATACAATGAGCAGTTCTTC. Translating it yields CASSQGSSSGRYNEQFF.